These T cell receptor beta chains were read from a single sample in a study of cytomegalovirus exposure and HLA in healthy donors. Here immunoSEQ multiplex PCR was the method, and the copy in TCRdb shows in-frame clones only, minus some. The table lists roughly 90,000 clones, around 84% of them singletons, with roughly 2% in the top ten. Sequenced sample: PBMCs. The source is a man aged 18 to 29 in good health and CMV-seronegative. CDR3s include the opening cysteine and the closing phenylalanine or tryptophan.

CASSVVLAGGLYNEQFF	TRBV9
CASSLGSRPRDSPLHF	TRBV7-7
CASSLVVDSGLASRNEQFF	TRBV7-9
CASSMRAGGSYEQYF	TRBV6-5
CASSLEPSGPQHF	TRBV11-2
CAWSVRSYEQYF	TRBV30
CASILPRDGAGELFF	TRBV6-1
CASSQRHLSNQPQHF	TRBV6-5
CATLRTEGSEKLFF	TRBV15
CASSRNPTQNLPYNEQFF	TRBV28
CASSPSEAFF	TRBV2
CASSLERTSGRTYEQYF	TRBV7-8
CASRASGKNEQYF	TRBV25-1
CASSQAGMNTEAFF	TRBV14
CASSPGTSAQYF	TRBV28
CASSLKQGLGLNTEAFF	TRBV5-1
CASSALTSGRANEQFF	TRBV9
CASRDTGSNYEQYF	TRBV28
CASSIAGVFETQYF	TRBV6-6
CASSLAWDNSYEQYF	TRBV7-9
CASLRREAGNEQFF	TRBV2
CASSFRTGRNTGQPQHF	TRBV6-8
CASSFPSGQGAWSNQPQHF	TRBV28